This T cell receptor (beta chain) originates from a study of T cell responses to AZD1222 COVID-19 vaccine. Findings and caveats of the study: Donors were chiefly white British, with a greater number of females, and clonal diversity was perhaps underestimated.

Trimming removed 6 bases at V and 0 bases at J, with 11 bases between. Germline loops: CDR1 SEHNR, CDR2 FQNEAQ (reference sequence). The length of the CDR3 is 14 residues. Some clones are missing from TCRdb's copy, which holds only in-frame ones; the method was immunoSEQ multiplex PCR. The data contain roughly 110,000 clones, roughly nine tenths of them singletons. Note on this clone: What it binds is unknown.

This chain links TRBV7-9 with TRBJ1-1; no reliable D call. This clonotype originated in an adult in good health. The source material was peripheral blood, sampled on day 0 of AZD1222 vaccination. CDR3 region: CASSLSRLNTEAFF. The CDR3 bases are TGTGCCAGCAGTCTCTCCAGGCTGAACACTGAAGCTTTCTTT.